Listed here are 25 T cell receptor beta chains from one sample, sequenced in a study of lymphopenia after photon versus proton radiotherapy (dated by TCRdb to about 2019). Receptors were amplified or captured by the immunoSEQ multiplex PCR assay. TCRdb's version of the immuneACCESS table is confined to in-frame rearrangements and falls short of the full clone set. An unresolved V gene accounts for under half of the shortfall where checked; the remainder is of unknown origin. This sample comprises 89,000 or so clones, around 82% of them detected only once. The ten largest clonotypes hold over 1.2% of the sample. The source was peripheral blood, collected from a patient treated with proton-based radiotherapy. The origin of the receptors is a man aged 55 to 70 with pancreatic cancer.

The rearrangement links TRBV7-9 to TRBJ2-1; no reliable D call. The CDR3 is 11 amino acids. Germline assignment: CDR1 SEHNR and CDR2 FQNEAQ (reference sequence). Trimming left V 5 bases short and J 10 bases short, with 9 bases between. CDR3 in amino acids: CASSALGEQFF. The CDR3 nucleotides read TGTGCCAGCAGCGCGTTGGGGGAGCAGTTCTTC.

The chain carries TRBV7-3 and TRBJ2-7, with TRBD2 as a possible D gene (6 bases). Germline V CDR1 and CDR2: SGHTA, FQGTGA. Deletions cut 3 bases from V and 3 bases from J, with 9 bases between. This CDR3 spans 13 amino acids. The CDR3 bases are TGTGCCAGCAGCTTGACTAGTGGCTACGAGCAGTACTTC. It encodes CASSLTSGYEQYF.

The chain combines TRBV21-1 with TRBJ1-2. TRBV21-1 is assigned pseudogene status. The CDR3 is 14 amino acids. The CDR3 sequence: CASSKAVVGYGYTF. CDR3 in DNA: TGTGCCAGCAGCAAAGCGGTCGTGGGGTATGGCTACACCTTC.

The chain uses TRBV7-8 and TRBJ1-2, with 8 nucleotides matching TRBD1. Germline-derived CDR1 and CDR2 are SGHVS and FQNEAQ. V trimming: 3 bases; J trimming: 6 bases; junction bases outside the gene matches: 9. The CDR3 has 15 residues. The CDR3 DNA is TGTGCCAGCAGCTTGACTGACAGGGGAACGAATGGCTACACCTTC. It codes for CASSLTDRGTNGYTF. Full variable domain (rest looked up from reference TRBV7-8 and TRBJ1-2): GAGVSQSPRYKVAKRGQDVALRCDPISGHVSLFWYQQALGQGPEFLTYFQNEAQLDKSGLPSDRFFAERPEGSVSTLKIQRTQQEDSAVYLCASSLTDRGTNGYTFGSGTRLTVV.

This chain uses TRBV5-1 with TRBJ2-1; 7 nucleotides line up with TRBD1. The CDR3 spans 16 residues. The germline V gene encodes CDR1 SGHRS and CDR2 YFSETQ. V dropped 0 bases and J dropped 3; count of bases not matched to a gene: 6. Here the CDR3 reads CASSLADRRYYNEQFF. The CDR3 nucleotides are TGCGCCAGCAGCTTGGCGGACAGGAGATACTACAATGAGCAGTTCTTC.

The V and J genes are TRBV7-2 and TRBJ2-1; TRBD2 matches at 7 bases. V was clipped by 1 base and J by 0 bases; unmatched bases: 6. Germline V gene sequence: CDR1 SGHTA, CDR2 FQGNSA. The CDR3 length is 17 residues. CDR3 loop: CASSLVVGGASYNEQFF. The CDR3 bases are TGTGCCAGCAGCTTAGTTGTGGGAGGGGCCTCCTACAATGAGCAGTTCTTC.

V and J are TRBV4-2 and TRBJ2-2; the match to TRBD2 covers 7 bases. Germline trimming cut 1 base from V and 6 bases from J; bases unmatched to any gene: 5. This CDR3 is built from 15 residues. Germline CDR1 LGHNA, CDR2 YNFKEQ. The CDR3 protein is CASSQGGSGAGELFF. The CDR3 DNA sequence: TGTGCCAGCAGCCAAGGCGGGAGCGGGGCCGGGGAGCTGTTTTTT.

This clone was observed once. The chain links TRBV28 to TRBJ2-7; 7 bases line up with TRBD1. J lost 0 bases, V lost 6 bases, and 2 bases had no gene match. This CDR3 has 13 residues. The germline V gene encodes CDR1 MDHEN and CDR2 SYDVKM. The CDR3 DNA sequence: TGTGCCAGCAGGAGACAGGGCTCCTACGAGCAGTACTTC. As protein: CASRRQGSYEQYF.

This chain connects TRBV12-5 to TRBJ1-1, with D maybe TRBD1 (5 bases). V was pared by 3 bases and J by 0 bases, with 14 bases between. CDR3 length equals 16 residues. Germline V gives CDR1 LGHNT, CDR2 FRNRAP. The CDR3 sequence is CASGLMSGRVNTEAFF. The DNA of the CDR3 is TGTGCTAGTGGTTTAATGTCGGGACGGGTGAACACTGAAGCTTTCTTT.

The CDR3 DNA reads as TGTGCCAGCAGCCAAGATCCCCCTAGCGGGATATACAATGAGCAGTTCTTC. It codes for CASSQDPPSGIYNEQFF. The chain is built from TRBV4-2 and TRBJ2-1; the match to TRBD2 covers 9 bases. Germline V gene lookup returns CDR1 LGHNA and CDR2 YNFKEQ. Trimming cost V 0 bases and J 4 bases; bases outside gene matches: 7. The CDR3 length is 17 residues.

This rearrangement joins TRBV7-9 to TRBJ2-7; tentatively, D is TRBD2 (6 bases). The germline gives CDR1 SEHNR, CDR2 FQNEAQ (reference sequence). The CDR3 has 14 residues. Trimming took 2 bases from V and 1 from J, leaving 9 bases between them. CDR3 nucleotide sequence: TGTGCCAGCAGCTTAATGGACTATTCCTACGAGCAGTACTTC. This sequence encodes CASSLMDYSYEQYF.

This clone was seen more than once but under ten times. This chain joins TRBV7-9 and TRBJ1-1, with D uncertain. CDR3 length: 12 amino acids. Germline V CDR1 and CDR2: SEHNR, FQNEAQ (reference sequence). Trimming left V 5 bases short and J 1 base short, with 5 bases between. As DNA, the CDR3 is TGTGCCAGCAGCCTTGAGAACACTGAAGCTTTCTTT. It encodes CASSLENTEAFF.

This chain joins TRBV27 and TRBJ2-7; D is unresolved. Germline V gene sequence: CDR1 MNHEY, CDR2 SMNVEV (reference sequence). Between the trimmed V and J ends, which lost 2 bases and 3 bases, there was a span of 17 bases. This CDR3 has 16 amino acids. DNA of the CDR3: TGTGCCAGCAGTTTAAAGGAGAACCCGCGATACTACGAGCAGTACTTC. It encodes CASSLKENPRYYEQYF.

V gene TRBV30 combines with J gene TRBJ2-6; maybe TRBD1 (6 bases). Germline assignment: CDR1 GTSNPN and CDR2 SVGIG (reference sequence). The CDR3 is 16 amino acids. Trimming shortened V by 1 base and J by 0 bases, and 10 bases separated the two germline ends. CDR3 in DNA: TGTGCCTGGAGTGCAGGGGCCCTCTCTGGGGCCAACGTCCTGACTTTC. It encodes CAWSAGALSGANVLTF.

CDR3 protein: CASSPDPGQGVNEQFF. The CDR3 DNA reads as TGTGCCAGCTCACCAGACCCGGGACAGGGTGTTAATGAGCAGTTCTTC. J is TRBJ2-1 and V is TRBV18; 9 positions match TRBD1. CDR3 length equals 16 residues. The V gene's germline CDR1 is KGHSH and CDR2 LQKENI. The trim removed 2 bases at V and 7 bases at J, leaving 9 bases unmatched.

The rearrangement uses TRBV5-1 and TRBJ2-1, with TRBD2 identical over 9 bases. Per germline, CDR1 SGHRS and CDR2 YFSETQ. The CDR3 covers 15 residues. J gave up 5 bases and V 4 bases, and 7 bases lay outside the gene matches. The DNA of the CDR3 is TGCGCCAGCAGCCAAGTGGCTAGCGGGAACAATGAGCAGTTCTTC. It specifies CASSQVASGNNEQFF.

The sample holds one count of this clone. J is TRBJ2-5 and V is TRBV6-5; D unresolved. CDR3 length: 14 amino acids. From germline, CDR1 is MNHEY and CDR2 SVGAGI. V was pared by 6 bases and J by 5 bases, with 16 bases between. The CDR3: CASSLYLGWETQYF. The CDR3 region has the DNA TGTGCCAGCAGCTTATACCTCGGGTGGGAGACCCAGTACTTC.

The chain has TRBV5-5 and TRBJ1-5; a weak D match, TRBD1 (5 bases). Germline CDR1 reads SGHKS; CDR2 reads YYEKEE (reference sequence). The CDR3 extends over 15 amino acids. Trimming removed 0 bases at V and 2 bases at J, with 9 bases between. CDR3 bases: TGTGCCAGCAGCTTGGAGTCAGGGCGCAATCAGCCCCAGCATTTT. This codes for CASSLESGRNQPQHF.

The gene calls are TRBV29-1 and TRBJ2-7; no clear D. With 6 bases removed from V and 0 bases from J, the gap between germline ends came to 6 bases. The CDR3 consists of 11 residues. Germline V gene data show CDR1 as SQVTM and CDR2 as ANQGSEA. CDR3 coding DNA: TGCAGCGTACGAATCTCCTACGAGCAGTACTTC. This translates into CSVRISYEQYF.

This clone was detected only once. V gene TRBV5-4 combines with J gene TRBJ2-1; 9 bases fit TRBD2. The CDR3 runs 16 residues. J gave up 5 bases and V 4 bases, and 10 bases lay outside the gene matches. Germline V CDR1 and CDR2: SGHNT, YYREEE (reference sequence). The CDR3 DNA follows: TGTGCCAGCAGCCTTCTTGCGGGAGGGCGAGACAATGAGCAGTTCTTC. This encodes CASSLLAGGRDNEQFF.

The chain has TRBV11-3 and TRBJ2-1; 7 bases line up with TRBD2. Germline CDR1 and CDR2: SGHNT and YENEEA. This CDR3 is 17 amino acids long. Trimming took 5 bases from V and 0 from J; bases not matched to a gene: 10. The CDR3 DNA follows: TGTGCCAGCAGCCCCCAATCGGGCGGGAGCTCCTACAATGAGCAGTTCTTC. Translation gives CASSPQSGGSSYNEQFF.

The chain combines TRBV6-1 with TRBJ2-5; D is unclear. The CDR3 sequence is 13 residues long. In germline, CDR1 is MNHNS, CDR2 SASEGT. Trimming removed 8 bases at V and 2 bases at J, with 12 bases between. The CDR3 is CASLGWAQETQYF. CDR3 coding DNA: TGTGCCAGCCTAGGATGGGCACAAGAGACCCAGTACTTC.

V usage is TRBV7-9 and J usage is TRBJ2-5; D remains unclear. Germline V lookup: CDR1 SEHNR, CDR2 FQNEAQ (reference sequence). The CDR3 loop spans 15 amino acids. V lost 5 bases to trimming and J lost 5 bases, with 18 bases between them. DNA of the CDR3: TGTGCCAGCAGCCCTAGTCTCCGGGCCCGGGAGACCCAGTACTTC. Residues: CASSPSLRARETQYF.

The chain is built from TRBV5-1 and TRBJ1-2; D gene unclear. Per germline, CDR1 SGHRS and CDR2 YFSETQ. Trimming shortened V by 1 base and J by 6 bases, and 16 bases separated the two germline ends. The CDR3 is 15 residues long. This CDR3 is CASSLPTGPGDGYTF. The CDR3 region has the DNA TGCGCCAGCAGCTTGCCTACGGGTCCTGGGGATGGCTACACCTTC.

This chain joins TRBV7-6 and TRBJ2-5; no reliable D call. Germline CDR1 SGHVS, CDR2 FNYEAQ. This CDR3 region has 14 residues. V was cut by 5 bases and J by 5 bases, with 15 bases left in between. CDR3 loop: CASSSWTVGETQYF. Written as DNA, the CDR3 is TGTGCCAGCAGCAGCTGGACCGTCGGGGAGACCCAGTACTTC. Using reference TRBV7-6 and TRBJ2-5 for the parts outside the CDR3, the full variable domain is GAGVSQSPRYKVTKRGQDVALRCDPISGHVSLYWYRQALGQGPEFLTYFNYEAQQDKSGLPNDRFSAERPEGSISTLTIQRTEQRDSAMYRCASSSWTVGETQYFGPGTRLLVL.